These 27 T cell receptor beta chains share one sample of origin, sequenced in a study of siplizumab effects on memory and regulatory T cells. Clones were sequenced by immunoSEQ multiplex PCR, and TCRdb holds only the in-frame ones, with some missing. In the table there are about 110,000 clones, 90% to 95% of which are singletons. The sequenced material came from Tregs sorted from blood. These receptors were taken from a human donor in good health.

This CDR3 reads CSALRGETQYF. DNA for the CDR3: TGCAGCGCGCTCAGGGGAGAGACCCAGTACTTC. The gene calls are TRBV29-1 and TRBJ2-5; weak D call: TRBD1 (6 bases). CDR3 length equals 11 residues. Germline V gives CDR1 SQVTM, CDR2 ANQGSEA. Trimming took off 7 bases at V and 4 bases at J, with 10 bases between the two ends.

The rearrangement links TRBV7-2 to TRBJ2-7; D unresolved. CDR1 is SGHTA and CDR2 is FQGNSA in the germline V gene. The ends were cut back, 1 base at V and 0 bases at J, with 10 bases in the middle. The CDR3 runs 15 residues. CDR3 coding DNA: TGTGCCAGCAGCTTAGTAGCCCTCCCCTCCTACGAGCAGTACTTC. Translating gives CASSLVALPSYEQYF.

CDR3 protein: CASSPLADSTDTQYF. The CDR3 nucleotides are TGTGCCAGCTCACCACTAGCGGATAGCACAGATACGCAGTATTTT. The chain carries TRBV18 and TRBJ2-3; D perhaps matches TRBD2 (6 bases). The CDR3 runs to 15 residues. The V end was cut by 1 base, the J end by 0 bases, with 8 bases between. Germline V gives CDR1 KGHSH, CDR2 LQKENI.

The gene calls are TRBV6-5 and TRBJ2-1, with 8 bases matching TRBD1. The germline V gene has CDR1 MNHEY and CDR2 SVGAGI. With 6 bases clipped from V and 3 bases from J, the junction kept 7 bases outside the gene matches. The CDR3 consists of 15 residues. In DNA, the CDR3 is TGTGCCAGCAGAGACGCCGGGACAGGCTACAATGAGCAGTTCTTC. This gives the protein CASRDAGTGYNEQFF.

This clone occurred a few times. The chain links TRBV2 to TRBJ1-6; D is perhaps TRBD1 (5 bases). The V end lost 6 bases, the J end lost 9 bases, and 15 bases lay between the germline ends. Germline CDR1 is SNHLY and CDR2 is FYNNEI. The CDR3 consists of 14 residues. CDR3 bases: TGTGCCAGCAGCCTGACCGGGACCGTTTCACCCCTCCACTTT. Encoded protein: CASSLTGTVSPLHF.

The chain recombines TRBV7-9 with TRBJ1-1; a possible D gene is TRBD1 (6 bases). CDR1 is SEHNR and CDR2 is FQNEAQ in the germline V gene (reference sequence). Trimming cost V 5 bases and J 11 bases, with 21 bases left between them. The CDR3 spans 14 residues. This chain's CDR3 is CASSVRDTRREAFF. The CDR3 region has the DNA TGTGCCAGCAGCGTGCGGGACACCCGAAGAGAGGCTTTCTTT.

This clone has just one count. This chain connects TRBV7-8 to TRBJ2-7, with 9 nucleotides matching TRBD1. This CDR3 comprises 17 residues. Germline CDR1 SGHVS, CDR2 FQNEAQ. V was clipped by 3 bases and J by 2 bases; unmatched bases: 11. CDR3 residues: CASSFERQGERTYEQYF. Written as DNA, the CDR3 is TGTGCCAGCAGCTTCGAGAGACAGGGGGAAAGAACCTACGAGCAGTACTTC. Complete variable domain (other parts from reference TRBV7-8 and TRBJ2-7): GAGVSQSPRYKVAKRGQDVALRCDPISGHVSLFWYQQALGQGPEFLTYFQNEAQLDKSGLPSDRFFAERPEGSVSTLKIQRTQQEDSAVYLCASSFERQGERTYEQYFGPGTRLTVT.

The chain combines TRBV7-9 with TRBJ2-6; TRBD2 might be the D (6 bases). The germline V and J ends were trimmed by 1 base and 0 bases, with 16 bases remaining between them. The CDR3 contains 19 residues. Germline CDR1 reads SEHNR; CDR2 reads FQNEAQ (reference sequence). CDR3 sequence (DNA): TGTGCCAGCAGCTTAGGTGTCGGACTACCGAGCTCTGGGGCCAACGTCCTGACTTTC. Its translation is CASSLGVGLPSSGANVLTF. Combining the CDR3 with reference TRBV7-9 and TRBJ2-6 gives the whole variable domain DTGVSQNPRHKITKRGQNVTFRCDPISEHNRLYWYRQTLGQGPEFLTYFQNEAQLEKSRLLSDRFSAERPKGSFSTLEIQRTEQGDSAMYLCASSLGVGLPSSGANVLTFGAGSRLTVL.

The CDR3 nucleotides are TGTGCCAGCAGCTTTCAGACAGGGACCTCGGAAGCTTTCTTT. It is translated as CASSFQTGTSEAFF. The chain recombines TRBV7-2 with TRBJ1-1; 7 bases are shared with TRBD1. From germline, CDR1 is SGHTA and CDR2 FQGNSA. This CDR3 contains 14 residues. V was clipped by 3 bases and J by 8 bases; unmatched bases: 9.

Points on this clone: One junction end disagrees with the germline gene, perhaps due to a read error. The rearrangement joins TRBV11-2 to TRBJ2-4; D unresolved. The V gene's germline CDR1 is SGHAT and CDR2 FQNNGV. CDR3 length: 13 amino acids. The CDR3 bases are TGTGCCAGCAGCTTAGATCTGGGAACCTACCCGAACTTC. Encoded protein: CASSLDLGTYPNF.

The V gene is TRBV5-1, the J gene TRBJ2-1; D is unclear. The CDR3 is 15 residues long. The V gene lost 4 bases and the J gene lost 8 bases, with 19 bases spanning the gap. Germline V gives CDR1 SGHRS, CDR2 YFSETQ. The CDR3 DNA sequence: TGCGCCAGCAGCACCAGCAGACCTCCACTTCATGAGCAGTTCTTC. Its translation: CASSTSRPPLHEQFF.

J is TRBJ1-2 and V is TRBV7-9; no clear D. CDR3 size: 15 residues. CDR1 and CDR2 from the germline V gene are SEHNR and FQNEAQ (reference sequence). The V and J ends lost 5 bases and 0 bases respectively, with 13 bases between them. The CDR3 here is CASSPRDTSNYGYTF. CDR3 coding DNA: TGTGCCAGCAGCCCCCGAGACACCTCTAACTATGGCTACACCTTC. Based on the CDR3 plus reference TRBV7-9 and TRBJ1-2, the full variable domain is DTGVSQNPRHKITKRGQNVTFRCDPISEHNRLYWYRQTLGQGPEFLTYFQNEAQLEKSRLLSDRFSAERPKGSFSTLEIQRTEQGDSAMYLCASSPRDTSNYGYTFGSGTRLTVV.

This chain links TRBV27 with TRBJ2-1, with TRBD1 as a possible D gene (7 bases). Looked up from germline, CDR1 is MNHEY and CDR2 is SMNVEV (reference sequence). This CDR3 comprises 18 residues. V lost 6 bases and J lost 12, with 33 bases in between. CDR3 residues: CASRVMGGLGQALQGQFF. The CDR3 DNA is TGTGCCAGCAGGGTAATGGGGGGACTCGGACAGGCATTACAGGGGCAGTTCTTC.

This chain links TRBV25-1 with TRBJ2-1, with D tentatively TRBD2 (5 bases). CDR1 MGHDK and CDR2 SYGVNS come from the germline V gene. Between the trimmed V and J ends, which lost 4 bases and 1 base, there was a span of 8 bases. The CDR3 has 14 residues. CDR3 in DNA: TGTGCCAGCAGTGTGACGGGGTCCTACAATGAGCAGTTCTTC. Encoded protein: CASSVTGSYNEQFF.

The rearrangement joins TRBV6-5 to TRBJ2-5; tentatively, D is TRBD2 (7 bases). The CDR3 consists of 14 residues. The ends were cut back, 5 bases at V and 7 bases at J, with 17 bases in the middle. Germline V CDR1 and CDR2: MNHEY, SVGAGI. Here the CDR3 reads CASSPRGGYGTQYF. CDR3 DNA: TGTGCCAGCAGTCCAAGGGGGGGGTACGGGACCCAGTACTTC.

The rearrangement links TRBV7-2 to TRBJ2-5; D remains unclear. The CDR3 is made up of 14 amino acids. V shed 1 base and J shed 5 bases, with 11 bases lying between them. Germline V gene data show CDR1 as SGHTA and CDR2 as FQGNSA. The CDR3 DNA reads as TGTGCCAGCAGCTTAGTTGCCAGAACGGAGACCCAGTACTTC. It encodes CASSLVARTETQYF. The full variable domain, in which reference TRBV7-2 and TRBJ2-5 provide the parts outside the CDR3, is GAGVSQSPSNKVTEKGKDVELRCDPISGHTALYWYRQSLGQGLEFLIYFQGNSAPDKSGLPSDRFSAERTGGSVSTLTIQRTQQEDSAVYLCASSLVARTETQYFGPGTRLLVL.

The rearrangement links TRBV15 to TRBJ2-2, with a possible D match to TRBD2 (7 bases). CDR1 and CDR2 from the germline V gene are LNHNV and YYDKDF (reference sequence). The CDR3 runs to 14 residues. Trimming took off 9 bases at V and 0 bases at J, with 11 bases between the two ends. The CDR3 DNA follows: TGTGCCACAGGAGGGGGGGCGAACACCGGGGAGCTGTTTTTT. It translates to CATGGGANTGELFF.

The gene calls are TRBV19 and TRBJ2-1, with TRBD2 as a possible D gene (6 bases). The CDR3 has 16 residues. Germline loops: CDR1 LNHDA, CDR2 SQIVND (reference sequence). Trimming removed 5 bases at V and 2 bases at J, with 16 bases between. The CDR3 region has the DNA TGTGCCAGTAGTTTAACTAGCTCCTTGGCCTACAATGAGCAGTTCTTC. Residues: CASSLTSSLAYNEQFF.

The chain combines TRBV12-2 with TRBJ2-5; TRBD2 is taken as the D call from the table, unchecked against the DNA. TRBV12-2 represents a pseudogene. CDR3 size: 20 residues. DNA of the CDR3: TGTGCAAGTCGCTTACCCCCTCCAACCACTAGCCACGTAGGTAGAGAGACCCAGTACTTC. Its translation is CASRLPPPTTSHVGRETQYF.

This clone was picked up one time. The chain combines TRBV7-6 with TRBJ1-1; D perhaps matches TRBD1 (6 bases). The length of the CDR3 is 15 residues. Trimming pared 2 bases from V and 3 bases from J, leaving 13 bases between. Germline V gene data show CDR1 as SGHVS and CDR2 as FNYEAQ. DNA for the CDR3: TGTGCCAGCAGCTTAAGTGGGGGCGGTTACACTGAAGCTTTCTTT. Residues: CASSLSGGGYTEAFF.

The rearrangement links TRBV29-1 to TRBJ2-3; D possibly uses TRBD1 or TRBD2 (5 bases each). Trimming took 3 bases from V and 5 from J, leaving 12 bases between them. Looked up from germline, CDR1 is SQVTM and CDR2 is ANQGSEA. The CDR3 has 13 residues. Here the CDR3 reads CSVESSGGDTQYF. The CDR3 coding sequence is TGCAGCGTTGAGAGTTCTGGGGGAGATACGCAGTATTTT.

The chain links TRBV2 to TRBJ1-1, with TRBD1 matching over 7 bases. From germline, CDR1 is SNHLY and CDR2 FYNNEI. With 3 bases clipped from V and 2 bases from J, the junction kept 3 bases outside the gene matches. This CDR3 is built from 14 residues. In DNA, the CDR3 is TGTGCCAGCAGTGATCAGGGGGGAAACACTGAAGCTTTCTTT. Translating it yields CASSDQGGNTEAFF.

J is TRBJ1-6 and V is TRBV2; D uncertain. V dropped 7 bases and J dropped 0 bases, with 7 bases sitting between them. The CDR3 runs to 14 residues. Germline values: CDR1 SNHLY, CDR2 FYNNEI. CDR3 amino acids: CASTVGSYNSPLHF. The CDR3 bases are TGTGCCAGCACAGTAGGCTCCTATAATTCACCCCTCCACTTT.

The rearrangement uses TRBV15 and TRBJ1-4, with TRBD1 as a possible D gene (5 bases). Germline values: CDR1 LNHNV, CDR2 YYDKDF (reference sequence). This CDR3 spans 14 amino acids. V lost 0 bases to trimming and J lost 8 bases, with 10 bases between them. In DNA form, the CDR3 reads TGTGCCACCAGCAGAGATCGGGGGACCGAAAAACTGTTTTTT. It translates to CATSRDRGTEKLFF.

The V gene is TRBV2, the J gene TRBJ1-2; TRBD1 matches 7 bases. Germline V lookup: CDR1 SNHLY, CDR2 FYNNEI. Losses at the gene ends were 3 bases for V and 8 bases for J; bases not matched to a gene: 6. CDR3 size: 13 residues. This CDR3 reads CASSERVGGGYTF. The CDR3, as DNA: TGTGCCAGCAGTGAGCGGGTAGGGGGCGGCTACACCTTC. The entire variable domain, with the rest obtained from reference TRBV2 and TRBJ1-2, is as follows: EPEVTQTPSHQVTQMGQEVILRCVPISNHLYFYWYRQILGQKVEFLVSFYNNEISEKSEIFDDQFSVERPDGSNFTLKIRSTKLEDSAMYFCASSERVGGGYTFGSGTRLTVV.

This clone was seen a few times. The chain is built from TRBV5-1 and TRBJ1-2; D gene unclear. This CDR3 region has 11 residues. V lost 4 bases to trimming and J lost 5 bases, with 6 bases between them. The germline gives CDR1 SGHRS, CDR2 YFSETQ. DNA of the CDR3: TGCGCCAGCAGCACCGGATATGGCTACACCTTC. Translated, it gives CASSTGYGYTF.

This chain links TRBV5-1 with TRBJ1-2; D is uncertain. From germline, CDR1 is SGHRS and CDR2 YFSETQ. The CDR3 length is 13 residues. Trimming left V 7 bases short and J 3 bases short, with 13 bases between. The chain's CDR3 is CASRGGIDYGYTF. The CDR3 DNA reads TGCGCCAGCCGGGGAGGAATCGACTATGGCTACACCTTC.